A single T cell receptor beta chain is shown here with its context. Indicated time point: persistent/refractory GD, antithyroid drugs over 5 years with positive TRAb. PBMC RNA was the source of the TCR library. Graves' disease diagnosis followed American Thyroid Association guidelines. Into tubes containing EDTA, approximately 9 milliliters of peripheral blood were drawn. This sample is part of a study of regulatory T cells in long-lasting Graves disease. CDR1 is MNHNS, CDR2 SASEGT, per germline. Trimming removed 8 bases from V and 4 bases from J; junction bases left unmatched: 3. The CDR3 spans 12 residues. In building TCR beta libraries, iRepertoire HTBI primers were used together with Arm-PCR of CDR3 regions. TCRdb itself ran the multiplex PCR reads through MiXCR, one entry per CDR3 protein. The sample holds about 470,000 distinct CDR3 sequences; around 21% are singletons and the top ten take 7.8%.

The receptor was isolated from a female donor with Graves disease. The J gene is TRBJ2-3, the V gene TRBV6-1, with 7 bases lining up with TRBD1. The sequencing used peripheral blood mononuclear cells (PBMCs), collected when the disease was refractory, from a patient treated with antithyroid drugs. The CDR3 nucleotides are TGTGCCAGCGTCACAGGGGCAGATACGCAGTATTTT. It yields the protein CASVTGADTQYF.